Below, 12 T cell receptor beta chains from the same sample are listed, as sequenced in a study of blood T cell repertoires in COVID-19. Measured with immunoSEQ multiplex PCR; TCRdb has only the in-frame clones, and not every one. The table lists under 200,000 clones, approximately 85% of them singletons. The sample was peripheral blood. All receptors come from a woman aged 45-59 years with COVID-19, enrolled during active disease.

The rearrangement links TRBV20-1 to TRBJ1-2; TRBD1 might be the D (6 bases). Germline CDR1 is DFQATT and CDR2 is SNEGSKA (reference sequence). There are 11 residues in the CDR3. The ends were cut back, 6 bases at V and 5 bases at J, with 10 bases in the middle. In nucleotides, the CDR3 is TGCAGTGCCGAGACAGGATATGGCTACACCTTC. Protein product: CSAETGYGYTF.

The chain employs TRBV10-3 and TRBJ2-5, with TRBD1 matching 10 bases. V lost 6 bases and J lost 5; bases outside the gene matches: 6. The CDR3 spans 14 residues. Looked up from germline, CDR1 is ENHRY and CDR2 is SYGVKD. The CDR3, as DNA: TGTGCCATCAGGACAGGGGGCCAGGGGGAGACCCAGTACTTC. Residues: CAIRTGGQGETQYF.

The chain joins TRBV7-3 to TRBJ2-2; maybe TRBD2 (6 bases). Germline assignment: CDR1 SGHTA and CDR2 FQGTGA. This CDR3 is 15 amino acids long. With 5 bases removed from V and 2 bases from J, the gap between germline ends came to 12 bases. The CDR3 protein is CASSPGGPNTGELFF. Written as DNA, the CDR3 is TGTGCCAGCAGCCCCGGAGGGCCCAACACCGGGGAGCTGTTTTTT.

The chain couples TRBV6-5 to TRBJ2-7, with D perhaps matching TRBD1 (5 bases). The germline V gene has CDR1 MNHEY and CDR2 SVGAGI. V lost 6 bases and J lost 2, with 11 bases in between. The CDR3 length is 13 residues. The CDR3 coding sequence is TGTGCCAGCAGGGGAACAGGAACCTACGAGCAGTACTTC. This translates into CASRGTGTYEQYF.

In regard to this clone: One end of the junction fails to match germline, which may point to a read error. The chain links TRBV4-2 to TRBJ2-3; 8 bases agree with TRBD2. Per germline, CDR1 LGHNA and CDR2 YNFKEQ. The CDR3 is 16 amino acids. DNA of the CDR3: TGTGCCAGCAGCGAAGAGCGGGGGACTAACACAGATACGCAGTATTTT. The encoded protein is CASSEERGTNTDTQYF.

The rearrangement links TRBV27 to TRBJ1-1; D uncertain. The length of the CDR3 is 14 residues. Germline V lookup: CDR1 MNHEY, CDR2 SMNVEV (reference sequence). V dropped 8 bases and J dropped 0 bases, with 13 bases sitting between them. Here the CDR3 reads CASSMREMNTEAFF. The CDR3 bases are TGTGCCAGCTCCATGCGGGAAATGAACACTGAAGCTTTCTTT.

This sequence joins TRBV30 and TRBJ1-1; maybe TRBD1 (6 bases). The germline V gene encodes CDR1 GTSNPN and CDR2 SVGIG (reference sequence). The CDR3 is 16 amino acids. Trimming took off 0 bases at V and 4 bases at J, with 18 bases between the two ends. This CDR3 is CAWSVPVGAGSTEAFF. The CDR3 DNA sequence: TGTGCCTGGAGTGTACCGGTGGGGGCAGGGAGCACTGAAGCTTTCTTT.

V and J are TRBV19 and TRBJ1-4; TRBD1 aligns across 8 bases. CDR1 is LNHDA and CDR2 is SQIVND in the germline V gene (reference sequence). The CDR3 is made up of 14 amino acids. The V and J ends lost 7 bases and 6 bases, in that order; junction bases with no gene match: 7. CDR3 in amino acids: CASTDRGRDEKLFF. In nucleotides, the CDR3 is TGTGCCAGTACCGACAGGGGACGTGATGAAAAACTGTTTTTT. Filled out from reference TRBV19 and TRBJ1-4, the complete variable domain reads DGGITQSPKYLFRKEGQNVTLSCEQNLNHDAMYWYRQDPGQGLRLIYYSQIVNDFQKGDIAEGYSVSREKKESFPLTVTSAQKNPTAFYLCASTDRGRDEKLFFGSGTQLSVL.

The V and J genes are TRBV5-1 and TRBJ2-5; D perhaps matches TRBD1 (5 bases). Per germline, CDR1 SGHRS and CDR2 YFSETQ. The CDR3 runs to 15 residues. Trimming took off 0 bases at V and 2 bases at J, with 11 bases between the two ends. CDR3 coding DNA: TGCGCCAGCAGCTTGGTTGGGGCGTTACAAGAGACCCAGTACTTC. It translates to CASSLVGALQETQYF.

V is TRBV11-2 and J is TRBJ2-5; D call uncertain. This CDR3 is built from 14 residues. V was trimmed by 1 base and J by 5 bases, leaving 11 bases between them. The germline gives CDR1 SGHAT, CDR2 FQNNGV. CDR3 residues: CASSLASPPETQYF. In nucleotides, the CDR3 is TGTGCCAGCAGCTTAGCGAGCCCACCGGAGACCCAGTACTTC.

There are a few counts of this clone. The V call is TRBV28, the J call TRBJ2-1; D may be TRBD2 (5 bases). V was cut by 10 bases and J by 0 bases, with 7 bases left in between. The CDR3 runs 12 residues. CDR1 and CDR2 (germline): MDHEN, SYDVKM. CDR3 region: CATGNSYNEQFF. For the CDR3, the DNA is TGTGCCACGGGGAACTCCTACAATGAGCAGTTCTTC. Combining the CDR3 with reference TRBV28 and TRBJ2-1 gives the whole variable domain DVKVTQSSRYLVKRTGEKVFLECVQDMDHENMFWYRQDPGLGLRLIYFSYDVKMKEKGDIPEGYSVSREKKERFSLILESASTNQTSMYLCATGNSYNEQFFGPGTRLTVL.

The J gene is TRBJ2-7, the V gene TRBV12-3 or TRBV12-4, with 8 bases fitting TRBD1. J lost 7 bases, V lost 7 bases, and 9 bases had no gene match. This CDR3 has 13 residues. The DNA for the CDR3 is TGTGCCAGCAACCGTCAGGGGGCGGAAGAGCAGTACTTC. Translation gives CASNRQGAEEQYF.